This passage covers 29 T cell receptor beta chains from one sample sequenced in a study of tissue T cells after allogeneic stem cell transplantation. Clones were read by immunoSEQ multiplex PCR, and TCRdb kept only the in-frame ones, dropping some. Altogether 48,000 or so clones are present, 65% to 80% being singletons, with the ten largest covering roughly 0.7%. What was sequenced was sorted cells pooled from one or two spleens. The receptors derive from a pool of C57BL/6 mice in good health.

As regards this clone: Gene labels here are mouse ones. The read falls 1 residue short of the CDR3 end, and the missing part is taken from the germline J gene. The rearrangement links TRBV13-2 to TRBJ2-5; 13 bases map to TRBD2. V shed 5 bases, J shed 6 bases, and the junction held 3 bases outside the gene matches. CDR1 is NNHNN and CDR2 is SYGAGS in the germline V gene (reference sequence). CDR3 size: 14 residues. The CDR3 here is CASGDWGGWDTQYF. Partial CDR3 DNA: TGTGCCAGCGGGGACTGGGGGGGCTGGGACACCCAGTAC.

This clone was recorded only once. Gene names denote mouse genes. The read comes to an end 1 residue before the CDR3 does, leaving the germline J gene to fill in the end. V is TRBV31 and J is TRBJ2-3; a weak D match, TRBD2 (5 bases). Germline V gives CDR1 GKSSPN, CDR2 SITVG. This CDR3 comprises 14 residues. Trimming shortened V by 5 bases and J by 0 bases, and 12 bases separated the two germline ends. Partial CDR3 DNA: TGTGCCTGGGGCGGGAGGACTAGTGCAGAAACGCTGTAT. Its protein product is CAWGGRTSAETLY. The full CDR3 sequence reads CAWGGRTSAETLYF.

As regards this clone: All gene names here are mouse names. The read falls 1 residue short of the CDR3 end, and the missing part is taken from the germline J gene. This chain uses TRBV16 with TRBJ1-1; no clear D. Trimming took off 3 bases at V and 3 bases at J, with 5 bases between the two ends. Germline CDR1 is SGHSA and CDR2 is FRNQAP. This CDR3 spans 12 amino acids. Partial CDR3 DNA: TGTGCAAGCAGCTTTGGCTACACAGAAGTCTTC. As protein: CASSFGYTEVF. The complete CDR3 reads CASSFGYTEVFF.

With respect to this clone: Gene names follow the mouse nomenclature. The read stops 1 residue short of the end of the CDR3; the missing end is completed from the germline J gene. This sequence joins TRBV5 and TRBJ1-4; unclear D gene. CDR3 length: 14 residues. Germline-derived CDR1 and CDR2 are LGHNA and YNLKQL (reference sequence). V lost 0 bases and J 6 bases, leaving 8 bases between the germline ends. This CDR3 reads CASSQDGRDERLFF. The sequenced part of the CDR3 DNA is TGTGCCAGCAGCCAAGATGGGAGGGACGAAAGATTATTT.

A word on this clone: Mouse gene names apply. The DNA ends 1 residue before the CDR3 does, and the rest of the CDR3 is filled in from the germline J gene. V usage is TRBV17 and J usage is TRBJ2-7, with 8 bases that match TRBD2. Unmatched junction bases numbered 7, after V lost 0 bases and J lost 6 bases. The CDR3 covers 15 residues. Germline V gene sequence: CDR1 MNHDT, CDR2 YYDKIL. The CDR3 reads CASSRDLWGAGEQYF. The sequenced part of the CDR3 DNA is TGTGCTAGCAGTAGAGATCTCTGGGGGGCGGGTGAACAGTAC.

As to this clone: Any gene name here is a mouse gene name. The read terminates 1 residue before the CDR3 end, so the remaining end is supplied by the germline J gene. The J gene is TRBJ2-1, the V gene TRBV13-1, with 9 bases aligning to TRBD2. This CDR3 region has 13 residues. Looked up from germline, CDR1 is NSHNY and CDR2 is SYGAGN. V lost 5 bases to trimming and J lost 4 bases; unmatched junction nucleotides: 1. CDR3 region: CASRDWGYAEQFF. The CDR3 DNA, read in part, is TGTGCCAGCAGGGACTGGGGTTATGCTGAGCAGTTC.

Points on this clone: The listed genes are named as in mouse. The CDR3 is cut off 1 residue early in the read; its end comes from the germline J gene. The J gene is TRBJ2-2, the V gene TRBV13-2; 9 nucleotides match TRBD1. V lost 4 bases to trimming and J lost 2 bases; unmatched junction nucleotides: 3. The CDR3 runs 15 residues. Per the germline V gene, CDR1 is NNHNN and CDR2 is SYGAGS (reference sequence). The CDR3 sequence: CASGRQGGNTGQLYF. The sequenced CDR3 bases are TGTGCCAGCGGTCGACAGGGGGGTAACACCGGGCAGCTCTAC.

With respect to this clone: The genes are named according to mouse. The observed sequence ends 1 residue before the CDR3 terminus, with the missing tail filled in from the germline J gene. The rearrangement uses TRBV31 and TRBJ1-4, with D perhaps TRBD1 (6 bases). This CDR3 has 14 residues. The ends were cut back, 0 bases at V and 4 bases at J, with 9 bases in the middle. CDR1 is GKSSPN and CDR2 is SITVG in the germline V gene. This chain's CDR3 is CAWSLQGNNERLFF. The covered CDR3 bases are TGTGCCTGGAGTCTCCAGGGGAACAACGAAAGATTATTT. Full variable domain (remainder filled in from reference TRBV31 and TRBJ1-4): AQTIHQWPVAEIKAVGSPLSLGCTIKGKSSPNLYWYWQATGGTLQQLFYSITVGQVESVVQLNLSASRPKDDQFILSTEKLLLSHSGFYLCAWSLQGNNERLFFGHGTKLSVL.

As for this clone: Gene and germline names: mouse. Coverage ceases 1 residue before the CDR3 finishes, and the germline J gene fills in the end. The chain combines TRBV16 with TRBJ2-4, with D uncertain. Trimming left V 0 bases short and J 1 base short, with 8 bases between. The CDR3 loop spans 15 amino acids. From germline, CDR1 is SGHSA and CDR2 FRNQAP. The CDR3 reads CASSLEGGGQNTLYF. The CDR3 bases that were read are TGTGCAAGCAGCTTAGAAGGTGGCGGTCAAAACACCTTGTAC.

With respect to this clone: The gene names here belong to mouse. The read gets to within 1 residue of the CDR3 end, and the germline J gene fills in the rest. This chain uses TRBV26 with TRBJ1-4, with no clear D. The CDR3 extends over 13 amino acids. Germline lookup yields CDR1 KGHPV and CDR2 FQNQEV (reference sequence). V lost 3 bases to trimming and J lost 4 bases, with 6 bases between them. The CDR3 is CASSLYNNERLFF. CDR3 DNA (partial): TGTGCCAGCAGTCTCTACAACAACGAAAGATTATTT.

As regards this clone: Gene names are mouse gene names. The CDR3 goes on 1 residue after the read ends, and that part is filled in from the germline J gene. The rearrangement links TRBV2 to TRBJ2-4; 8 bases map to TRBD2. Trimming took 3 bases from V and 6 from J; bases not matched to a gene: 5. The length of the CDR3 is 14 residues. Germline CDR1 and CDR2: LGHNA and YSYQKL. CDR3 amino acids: CASSHLGGRNTLYF. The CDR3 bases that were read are TGTGCCAGCAGCCATCTGGGGGGCCGGAACACCTTGTAC. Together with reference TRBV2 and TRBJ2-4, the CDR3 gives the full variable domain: DPKIIQKPKYLVAVTGSEKILICEQYLGHNAMYWYRQSAKKPLEFMFSYSYQKLMDNQTASSRFQPQSSKKNHLDLQITALKPDDSATYFCASSHLGGRNTLYFGAGTRLSVL.

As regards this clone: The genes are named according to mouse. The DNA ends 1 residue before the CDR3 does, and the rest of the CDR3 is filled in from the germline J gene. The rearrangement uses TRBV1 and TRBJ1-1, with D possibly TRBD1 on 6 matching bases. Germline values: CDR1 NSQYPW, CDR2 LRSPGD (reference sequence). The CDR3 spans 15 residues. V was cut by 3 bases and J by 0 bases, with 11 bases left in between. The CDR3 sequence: CTCSARTASNTEVFF. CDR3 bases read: TGCACCTGCAGTGCCAGGACAGCGTCAAACACAGAAGTCTTC.

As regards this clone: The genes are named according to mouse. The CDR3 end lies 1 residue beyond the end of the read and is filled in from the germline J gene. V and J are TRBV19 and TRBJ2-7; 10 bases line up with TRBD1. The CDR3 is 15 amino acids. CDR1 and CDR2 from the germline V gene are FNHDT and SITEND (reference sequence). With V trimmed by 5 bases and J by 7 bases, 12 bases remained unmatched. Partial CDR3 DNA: TGTGCCAGCAGGAGACCCGGGACAGGGGAGGGGGAACAGTAC. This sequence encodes CASRRPGTGEGEQY. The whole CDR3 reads CASRRPGTGEGEQYF. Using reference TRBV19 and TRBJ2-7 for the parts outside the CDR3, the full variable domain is GGIITQTPKFLIGQEGQKLTLKCQQNFNHDTMYWYRQDSGKGLRLIYYSITENDLQKGDLSEGYDASREKKSSFSLTVTSAQKNEMAVFLCASRRPGTGEGEQYFGPGTRLTVL.

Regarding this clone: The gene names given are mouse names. The chain's CDR3 is CASSSSPGEGTQYF. Incomplete CDR3 DNA: TGTGCCAGCTCTTCCTCTCCAGGGGAGGGCACCCAGTAC. The chain couples TRBV12-1 to TRBJ2-5, with a possible D match to TRBD1 (6 bases). The read terminates 1 residue ahead of where the CDR3 ends, so the germline J gene completes it. The CDR3 consists of 14 residues. V lost 3 bases and J lost 8, with 17 bases in between. Germline assignment: CDR1 SGHSN and CDR2 HYEKVE.

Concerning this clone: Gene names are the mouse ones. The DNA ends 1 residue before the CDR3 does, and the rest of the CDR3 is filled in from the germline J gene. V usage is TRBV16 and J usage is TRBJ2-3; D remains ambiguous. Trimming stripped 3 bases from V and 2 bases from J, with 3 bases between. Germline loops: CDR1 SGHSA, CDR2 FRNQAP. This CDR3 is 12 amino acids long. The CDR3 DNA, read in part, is TGTGCAAGCAGCTTGAATGCAGAAACGCTGTAT. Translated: CASSLNAETLY. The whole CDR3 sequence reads CASSLNAETLYF.

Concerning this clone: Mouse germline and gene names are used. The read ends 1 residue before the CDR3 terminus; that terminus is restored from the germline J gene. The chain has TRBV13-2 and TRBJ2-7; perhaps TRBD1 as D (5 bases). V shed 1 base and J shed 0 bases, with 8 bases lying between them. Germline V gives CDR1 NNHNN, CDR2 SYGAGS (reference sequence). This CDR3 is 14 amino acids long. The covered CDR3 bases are TGTGCCAGCGGTGATAACAGGAGCTCCTATGAACAGTAC. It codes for CASGDNRSSYEQY. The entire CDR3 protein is CASGDNRSSYEQYF.

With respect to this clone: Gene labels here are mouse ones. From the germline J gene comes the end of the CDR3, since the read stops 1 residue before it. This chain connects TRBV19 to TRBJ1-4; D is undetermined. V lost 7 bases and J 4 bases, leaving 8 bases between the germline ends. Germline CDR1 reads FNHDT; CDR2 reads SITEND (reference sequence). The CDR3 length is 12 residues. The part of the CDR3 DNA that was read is TGTGCCAGCCGACAAAACAACGAAAGATTATTT. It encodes CASRQNNERLF. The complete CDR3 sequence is CASRQNNERLFF.

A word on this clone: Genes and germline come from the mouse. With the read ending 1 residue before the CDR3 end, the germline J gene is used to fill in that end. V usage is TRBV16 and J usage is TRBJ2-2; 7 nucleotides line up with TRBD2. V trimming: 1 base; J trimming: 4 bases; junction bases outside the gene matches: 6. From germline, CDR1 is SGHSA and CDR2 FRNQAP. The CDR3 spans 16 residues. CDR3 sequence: CASSLGWGSSTGQLYF. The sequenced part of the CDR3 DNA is TGTGCAAGCAGCTTAGGCTGGGGGTCAAGCACCGGGCAGCTCTAC.

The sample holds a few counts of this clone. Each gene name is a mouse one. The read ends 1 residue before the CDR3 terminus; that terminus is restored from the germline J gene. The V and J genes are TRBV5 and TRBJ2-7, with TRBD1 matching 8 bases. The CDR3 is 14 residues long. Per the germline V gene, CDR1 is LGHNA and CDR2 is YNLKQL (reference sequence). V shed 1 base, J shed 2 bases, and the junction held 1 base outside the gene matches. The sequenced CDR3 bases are TGTGCCAGCAGCCAAGGGGACAGGACCTATGAACAGTAC. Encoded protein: CASSQGDRTYEQY. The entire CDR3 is CASSQGDRTYEQYF.

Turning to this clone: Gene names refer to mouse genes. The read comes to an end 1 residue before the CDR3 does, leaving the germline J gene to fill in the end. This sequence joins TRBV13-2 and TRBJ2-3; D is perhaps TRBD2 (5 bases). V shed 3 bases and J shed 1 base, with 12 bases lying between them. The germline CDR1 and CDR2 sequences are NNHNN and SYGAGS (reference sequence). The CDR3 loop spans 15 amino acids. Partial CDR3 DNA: TGTGCCAGCGGTGCTTGGGGAAGGGGTGCAGAAACGCTGTAT. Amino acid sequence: CASGAWGRGAETLY. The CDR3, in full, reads CASGAWGRGAETLYF.

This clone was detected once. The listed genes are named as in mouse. CDR3 region: CASSSGSSYNSPLYF. CDR3 bases read: TGTGCTAGCAGTTCGGGCTCTTCCTATAATTCGCCCCTCTAC. The V and J genes are TRBV29 and TRBJ1-6, with D unclear. Sequencing ends 1 residue short of the CDR3 end; the germline J gene provides the rest. TRBJ1-6 is recorded as an ORF, its role being uncertain. The germline V gene encodes CDR1 MSHET and CDR2 SYDVDS. V lost 4 bases, J lost 0 bases, and 7 bases lay in between. CDR3 length equals 15 residues.

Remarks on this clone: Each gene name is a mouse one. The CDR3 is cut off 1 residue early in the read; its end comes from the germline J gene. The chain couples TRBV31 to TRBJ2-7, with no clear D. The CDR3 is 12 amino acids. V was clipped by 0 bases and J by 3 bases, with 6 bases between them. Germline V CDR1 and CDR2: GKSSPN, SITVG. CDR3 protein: CAWSLGHYEQYF. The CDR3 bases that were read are TGTGCCTGGAGTCTAGGGCACTATGAACAGTAC.

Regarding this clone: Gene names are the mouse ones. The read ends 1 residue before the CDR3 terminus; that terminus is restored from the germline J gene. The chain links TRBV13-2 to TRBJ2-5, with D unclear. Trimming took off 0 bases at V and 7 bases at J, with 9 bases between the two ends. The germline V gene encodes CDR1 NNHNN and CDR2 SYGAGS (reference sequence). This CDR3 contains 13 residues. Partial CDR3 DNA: TGTGCCAGCGGTGATGCACAGTGGCACACCCAGTAC. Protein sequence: CASGDAQWHTQY. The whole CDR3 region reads CASGDAQWHTQYF.

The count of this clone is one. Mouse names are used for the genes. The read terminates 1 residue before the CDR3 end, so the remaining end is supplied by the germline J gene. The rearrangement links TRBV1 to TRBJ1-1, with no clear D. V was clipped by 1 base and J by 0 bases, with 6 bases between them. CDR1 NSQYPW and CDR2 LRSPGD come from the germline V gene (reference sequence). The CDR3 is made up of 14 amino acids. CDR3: CTCSAATANTEVFF. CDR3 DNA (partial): TGCACCTGCAGTGCAGCCACAGCAAACACAGAAGTCTTC.

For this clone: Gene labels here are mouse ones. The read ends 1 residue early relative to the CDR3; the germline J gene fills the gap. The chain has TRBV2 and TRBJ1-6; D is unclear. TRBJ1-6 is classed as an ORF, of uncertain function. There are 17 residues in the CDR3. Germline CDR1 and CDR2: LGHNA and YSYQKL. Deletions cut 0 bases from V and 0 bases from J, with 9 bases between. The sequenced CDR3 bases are TGTGCCAGCAGCCAAGAATACGACATTTCCTATAATTCGCCCCTCTAC. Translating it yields CASSQEYDISYNSPLY. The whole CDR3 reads CASSQEYDISYNSPLYF.

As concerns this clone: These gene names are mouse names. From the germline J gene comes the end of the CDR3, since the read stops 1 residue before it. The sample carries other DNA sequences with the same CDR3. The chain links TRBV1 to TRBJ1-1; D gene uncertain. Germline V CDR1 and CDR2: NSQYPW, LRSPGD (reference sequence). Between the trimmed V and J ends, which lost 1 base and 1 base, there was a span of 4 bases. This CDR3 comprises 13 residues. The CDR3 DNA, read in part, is TGCACCTGCAGTGCAGGACAAAACACAGAAGTCTTC. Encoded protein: CTCSAGQNTEVF. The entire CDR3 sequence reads CTCSAGQNTEVFF.

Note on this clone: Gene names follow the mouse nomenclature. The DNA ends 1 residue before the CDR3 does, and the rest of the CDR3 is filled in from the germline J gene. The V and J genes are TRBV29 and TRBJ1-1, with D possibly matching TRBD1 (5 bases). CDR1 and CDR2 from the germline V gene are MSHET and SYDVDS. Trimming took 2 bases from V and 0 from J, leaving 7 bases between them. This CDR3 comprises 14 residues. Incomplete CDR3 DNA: TGTGCTAGCAGTTTAGGACAATCAAACACAGAAGTCTTC. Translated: CASSLGQSNTEVF. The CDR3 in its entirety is CASSLGQSNTEVFF. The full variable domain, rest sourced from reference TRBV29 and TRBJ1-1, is DMKVTQMPRYLIKRMGENVLLECGQDMSHETMYWYRQDPGLGLQLIYISYDVDSNSEGDIPKGYRVSRKKREHFSLILDSAKTNQTSVYFCASSLGQSNTEVFFGKGTRLTVV.

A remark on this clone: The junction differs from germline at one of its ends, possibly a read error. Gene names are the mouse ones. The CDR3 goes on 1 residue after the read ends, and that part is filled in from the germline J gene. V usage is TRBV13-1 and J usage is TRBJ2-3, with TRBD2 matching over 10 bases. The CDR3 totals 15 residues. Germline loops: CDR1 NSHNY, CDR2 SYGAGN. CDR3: CAGSDWGASAETLYF. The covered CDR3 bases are TGTGCCGGCAGTGACTGGGGGGCTAGTGCAGAAACGCTGTAT.

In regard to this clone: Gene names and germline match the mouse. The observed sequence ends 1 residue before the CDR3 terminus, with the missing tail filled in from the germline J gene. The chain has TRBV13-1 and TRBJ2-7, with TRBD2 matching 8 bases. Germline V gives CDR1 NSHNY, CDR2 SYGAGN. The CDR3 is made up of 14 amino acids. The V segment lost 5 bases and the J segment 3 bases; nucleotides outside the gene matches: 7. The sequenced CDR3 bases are TGTGCCAGCAGCCCCCGGACTGGGAGCTATGAACAGTAC. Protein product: CASSPRTGSYEQY. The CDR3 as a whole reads CASSPRTGSYEQYF.